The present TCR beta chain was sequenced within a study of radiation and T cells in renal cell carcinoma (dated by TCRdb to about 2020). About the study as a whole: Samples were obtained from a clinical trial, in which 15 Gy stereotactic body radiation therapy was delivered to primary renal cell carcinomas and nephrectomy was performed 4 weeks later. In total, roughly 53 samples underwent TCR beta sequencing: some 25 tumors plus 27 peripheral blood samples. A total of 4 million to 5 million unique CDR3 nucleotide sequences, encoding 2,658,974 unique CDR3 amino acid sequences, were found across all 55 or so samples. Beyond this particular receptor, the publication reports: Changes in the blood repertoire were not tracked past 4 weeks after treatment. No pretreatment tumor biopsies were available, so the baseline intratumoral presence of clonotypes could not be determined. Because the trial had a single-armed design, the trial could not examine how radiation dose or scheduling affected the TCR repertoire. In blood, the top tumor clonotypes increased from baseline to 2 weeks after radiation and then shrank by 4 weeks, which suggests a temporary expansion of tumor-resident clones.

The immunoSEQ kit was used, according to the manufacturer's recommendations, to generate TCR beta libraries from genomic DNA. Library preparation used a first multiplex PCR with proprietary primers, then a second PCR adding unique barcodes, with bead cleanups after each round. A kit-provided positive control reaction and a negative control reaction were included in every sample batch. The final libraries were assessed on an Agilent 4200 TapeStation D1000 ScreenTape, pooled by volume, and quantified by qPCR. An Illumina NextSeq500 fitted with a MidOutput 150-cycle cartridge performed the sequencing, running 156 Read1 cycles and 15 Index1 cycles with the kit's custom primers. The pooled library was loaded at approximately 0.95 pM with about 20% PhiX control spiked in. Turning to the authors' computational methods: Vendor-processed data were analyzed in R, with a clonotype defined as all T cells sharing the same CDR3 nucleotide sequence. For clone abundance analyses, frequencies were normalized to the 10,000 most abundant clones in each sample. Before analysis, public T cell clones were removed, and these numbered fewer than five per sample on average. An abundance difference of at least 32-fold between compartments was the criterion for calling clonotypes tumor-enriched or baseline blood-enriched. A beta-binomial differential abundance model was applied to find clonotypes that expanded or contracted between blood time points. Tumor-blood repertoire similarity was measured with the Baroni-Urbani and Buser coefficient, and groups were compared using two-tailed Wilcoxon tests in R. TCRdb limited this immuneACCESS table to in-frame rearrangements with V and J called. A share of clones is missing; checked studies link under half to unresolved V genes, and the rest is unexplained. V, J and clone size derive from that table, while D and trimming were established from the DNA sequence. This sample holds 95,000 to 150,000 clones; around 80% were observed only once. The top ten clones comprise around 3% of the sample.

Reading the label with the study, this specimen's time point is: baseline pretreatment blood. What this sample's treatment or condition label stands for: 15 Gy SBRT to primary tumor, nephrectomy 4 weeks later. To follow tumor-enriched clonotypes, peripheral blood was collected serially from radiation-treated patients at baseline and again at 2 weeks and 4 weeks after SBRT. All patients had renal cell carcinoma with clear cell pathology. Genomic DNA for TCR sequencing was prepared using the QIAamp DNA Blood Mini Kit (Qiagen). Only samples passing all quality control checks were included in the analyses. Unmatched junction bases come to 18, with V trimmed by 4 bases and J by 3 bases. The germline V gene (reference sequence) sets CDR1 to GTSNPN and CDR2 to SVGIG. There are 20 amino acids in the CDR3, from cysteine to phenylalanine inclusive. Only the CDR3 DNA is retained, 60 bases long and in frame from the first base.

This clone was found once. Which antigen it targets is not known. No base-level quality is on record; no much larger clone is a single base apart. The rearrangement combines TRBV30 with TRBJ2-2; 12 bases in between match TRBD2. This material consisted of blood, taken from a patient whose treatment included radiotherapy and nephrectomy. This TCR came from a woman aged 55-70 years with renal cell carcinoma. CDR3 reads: CAWKSTSGRISRRDTGELFF. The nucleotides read TGTGCCTGGAAATCAACTAGCGGGAGGATAAGTCGAAGGGACACCGGGGAGCTGTTTTTT.